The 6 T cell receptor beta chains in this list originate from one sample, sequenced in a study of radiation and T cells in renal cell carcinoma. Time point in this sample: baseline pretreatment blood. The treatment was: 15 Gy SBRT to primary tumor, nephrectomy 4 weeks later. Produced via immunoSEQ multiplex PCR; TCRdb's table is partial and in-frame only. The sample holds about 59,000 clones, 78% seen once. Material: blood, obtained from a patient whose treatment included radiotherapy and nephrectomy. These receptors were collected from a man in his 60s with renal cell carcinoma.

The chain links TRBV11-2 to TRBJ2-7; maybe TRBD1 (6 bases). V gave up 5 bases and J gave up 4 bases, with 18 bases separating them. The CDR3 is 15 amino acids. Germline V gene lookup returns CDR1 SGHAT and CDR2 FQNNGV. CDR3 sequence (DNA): TGTGCCAGCAGCGTTACCGGGACACCCTCTTACGAGCAGTACTTC. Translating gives CASSVTGTPSYEQYF.

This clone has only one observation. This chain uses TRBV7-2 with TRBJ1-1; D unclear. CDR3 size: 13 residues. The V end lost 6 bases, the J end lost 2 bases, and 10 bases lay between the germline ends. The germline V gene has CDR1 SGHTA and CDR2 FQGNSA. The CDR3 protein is CASRTGVNTEAFF. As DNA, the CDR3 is TGTGCCAGCAGGACCGGGGTTAACACTGAAGCTTTCTTT. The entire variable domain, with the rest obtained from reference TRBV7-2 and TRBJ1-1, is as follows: GAGVSQSPSNKVTEKGKDVELRCDPISGHTALYWYRQSLGQGLEFLIYFQGNSAPDKSGLPSDRFSAERTGGSVSTLTIQRTQQEDSAVYLCASRTGVNTEAFFGQGTRLTVV.

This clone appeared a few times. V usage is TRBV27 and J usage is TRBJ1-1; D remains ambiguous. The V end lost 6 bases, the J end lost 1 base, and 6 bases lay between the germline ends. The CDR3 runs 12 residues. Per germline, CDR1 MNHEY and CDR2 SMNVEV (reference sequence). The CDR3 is CASSHRNTEAFF. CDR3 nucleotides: TGTGCCAGCAGCCACCGGAACACTGAAGCTTTCTTT.

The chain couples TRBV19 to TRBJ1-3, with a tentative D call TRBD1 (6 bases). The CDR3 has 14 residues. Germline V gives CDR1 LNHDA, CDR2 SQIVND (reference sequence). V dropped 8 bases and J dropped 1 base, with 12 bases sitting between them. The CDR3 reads CASGQQGSGNTIYF. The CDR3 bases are TGTGCCAGTGGACAACAGGGTTCTGGAAACACCATATATTTT.

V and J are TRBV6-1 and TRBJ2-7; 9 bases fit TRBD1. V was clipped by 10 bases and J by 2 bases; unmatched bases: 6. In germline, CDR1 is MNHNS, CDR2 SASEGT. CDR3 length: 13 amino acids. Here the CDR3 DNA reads TGTGCCACAACCGGGACAGGGACCTACGAGCAGTACTTC. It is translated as CATTGTGTYEQYF.

Here the CDR3 DNA reads TGTGCCAGCAGTTGCGGGACTAGCGGGAAGGAATACGAGCAGTACGTC. This encodes CASSCGTSGKEYEQYV. The chain has TRBV27 and TRBJ2-7; 13 bases agree with TRBD2. Germline V CDR1 and CDR2: MNHEY, SMNVEV (reference sequence). The CDR3 spans 16 residues. Trimming removed 4 bases from V and 4 bases from J; junction bases left unmatched: 7.